The clone carrying this T cell receptor beta chain was detected only a few times. These data originate in a study of blood T cell repertoires in COVID-19. Turning to the study itself: COVID-19 samples collected from the United States, Italy and Spain covered acute and convalescent phases.

The V and J ends lost 4 bases and 0 bases, in that order; junction bases with no gene match: 10. This CDR3 has 18 amino acids. In germline, CDR1 is SGDLS, CDR2 YYNGEE. Under the authors' procedure: Using reference gene primer amplification, nucleated cell counts were estimated. Profiling relied on immunoSEQ multiplex PCR, and the TCRdb table lists in-frame clones only, not all of them. The DNA was the basis for D and trimming; V, J and clone size are from that table. This table has 300,000 to 450,000 clones, about 90% appearing once. Specimen: peripheral blood. This sequence originates from a woman under 40 with COVID-19, enrolled during active disease. V and J are TRBV9 and TRBJ2-1; 10 bases line up with TRBD2. This CDR3 is CASSLGLADLSSYNEQFF. CDR3 DNA sequence: TGTGCCAGCAGCCTCGGACTAGCGGACCTCAGCTCCTACAATGAGCAGTTCTTC.